The T cell receptor beta chain under discussion was sequenced for a study of T cells in Graves' hyperthyroidism and ophthalmopathy (dated by TCRdb to 2018 to 2020). A note on the overall study: A discovery cohort of fewer than 110 patients, fewer than 50 with Graves' ophthalmopathy and 55 to 65 with stable Graves' hyperthyroidism, was used to find distinguishing TCR V-J signatures. Prospective prediction of ophthalmopathy was tested in an independent validation cohort consisting of about 19 hyperthyroidism patients and approximately 16 patients who later progressed to ophthalmopathy. The approximately 100 discovery patients were randomly divided into training and test sets at a 7:3 ratio. In several Graves' hyperthyroidism patients, the study also compared T-cell repertoires from thyroid tissue with T-cell repertoires from blood. After blood sampling, hyperthyroidism patients were treated with methimazole at a starting dose of 30 mg daily, and ophthalmopathy patients were treated with high-dose intravenous methylprednisolone. TCR Vbeta CDR3 sequencing of around 130 peripheral blood samples (about 45 ophthalmopathy, 75 to 85 hyperthyroidism and 17 progressor patients) is reported in the paper. What the research found in general, with its limitations: No statistical method was used to set the sample size in advance, and investigators knew the group allocation. In validation, the model predicted progression to ophthalmopathy a median of approximately 6.6 months before onset, with roughly 68% sensitivity and nearly 75% specificity. Blood samples also contained most of the expanded thyroid clonotypes (frequency above 0.001), which suggests that blood repertoires may reflect thyroid immune responses. In cross-validation, a model built on a 13 V-J signature told ophthalmopathy apart from stable hyperthyroidism with roughly 87% sensitivity and about 81% specificity, and in testing the same model reached 80%/75%.

As for this clonotype: Its antigen remains undetermined. No base quality values were provided; no much bigger clone lies one nucleotide off.

Amplification of TCR beta CDR3 regions was carried out from RNA transcripts. The first round of RT-PCR for the TCR CDR3 was performed with the HTBI primer set and the Qiagen OneStep RT-PCR kit. The libraries were constructed in a second round of multiplex PCR and then size-selected and purified. Sequencing of the libraries was done on an Illumina HiSeq2000 using paired-end 100 bp reads. Per the source publication's procedure: Raw data were processed with SOAPnuke, discarding reads with adapters, uncalled bases, mean Phred below 15, or no exact constant-primer or identifier match. COPE v1.2.5 was used to merge the high-quality paired reads, and each unique nucleotide sequence was defined as a clonotype. MiTCR v1.1 was used to align clonotypes to the IMGT TRBV, TRBD and TRBJ reference segments. Analysis was restricted to V-J combinations with a frequency above 0.0001, which covered 99% to 99.2% of repertoires. A TCS score was defined as the ratio between F50 (clonal expansion) and ExV (chaos), using BLOSUM62-based TCRdist between CDR3 peptides within each V-J. Welch's t-statistics and random forest reduced around 520 V-J features to roughly 13, which were used in a naive Bayes classifier (R e1071). TCRdb reanalyzed the raw reads on its own, using fastp at Q25 for trimming and MiXCR for clone calling, and kept in-frame beta chains. Merged by CDR3 protein, the rows form single entries marked with the most common genes and DNA. TCRdb's processing, not the authors' own work, is the source of the V and J calls. The sample contains some 600,000 distinct CDR3 sequences, 46% of them found a single time. The ten largest clonotypes hold just over 8% of the sample.

A patient counted as having stable Graves' hyperthyroidism if no progression to ophthalmopathy occurred over 18 months of follow-up. Hyperthyroidism patients were newly diagnosed, had a disease duration of under 2 months, and were aged 18 to 65 years. Patients with uncontrolled infections, other autoimmune diseases, pregnancy or lactation were excluded. Diagnoses relied on clinical symptoms, serum thyroxine and TRAb, thyroid ultrasound and orbital computed tomography. Trizol reagent was used to extract total RNA, and RNA quality was then checked on an Agilent 2100 Bioanalyzer. The CDR3 measures 15 amino acids from cysteine to phenylalanine. The CDR3 DNA has 45 bases and is translated from base 1. As encoded in the germline V gene (reference sequence), CDR1 is LNHDA while CDR2 is SQIVND. The V end loses 7 bases and the J end loses 4 bases, and a stretch of 19 bases separates them.

Sequenced material: peripheral blood or thyroid tissue (not recorded which). The clonotype was recovered from a woman aged 18-29 years with Graves' hyperthyroidism. Donor details come from another sample of the same person, matched by shared clones. In this chain, TRBV19 is recombined with TRBJ2-5; possibly the D gene is TRBD2, per 6 matching bases. The nucleotides are TGTGCCAGTAAAGGGCGGTGGCAGGAGGGAGAGACCCAGTACTTC. Its protein reads: CASKGRWQEGETQYF.